The 19 T cell receptor beta chains reported below all come from one sample, sequenced in a study of blood T cell repertoires in COVID-19. Assay used: immunoSEQ multiplex PCR; TCRdb lists only in-frame clones, some missing. The sample includes about 160,000 clones, about 85% seen only once; the top ten take about 4%. The sample taken for sequencing was PBMCs or T cells enriched from blood (not recorded which). The receptors were gathered from a woman aged 40 to 50 who had been exposed to COVID-19.

The rearrangement uses TRBV7-9 and TRBJ2-3; 7 nucleotides line up with TRBD1. V lost 8 bases and J lost 2; bases outside the gene matches: 13. Germline assignment: CDR1 SEHNR and CDR2 FQNEAQ (reference sequence). The CDR3 contains 16 residues. CDR3 in amino acids: CASLLRTGLNTDTQYF. As DNA, the CDR3 is TGTGCCAGCTTACTGCGGACAGGTCTAAACACAGATACGCAGTATTTT.

The V and J genes are TRBV5-1 and TRBJ1-2; 10 bases map to TRBD1. Unmatched junction bases numbered 5, after V lost 4 bases and J lost 5 bases. The V gene's germline CDR1 is SGHRS and CDR2 YFSETQ. The length of the CDR3 is 14 residues. The CDR3 spells CASSPPGQGYGYTF. DNA for the CDR3: TGCGCCAGCAGCCCCCCGGGACAGGGGTATGGCTACACCTTC.

The chain carries TRBV6-1 and TRBJ2-1, with D perhaps matching TRBD1 (6 bases). CDR3 length: 15 amino acids. Germline V CDR1 and CDR2: MNHNS, SASEGT. V was clipped by 2 bases and J by 8 bases, with 16 bases between them. CDR3 in amino acids: CASSERTAGAHEQFF. CDR3 coding DNA: TGTGCCAGCAGTGAACGGACAGCCGGGGCCCATGAGCAGTTCTTC.

The J gene is TRBJ1-2, the V gene TRBV7-9, with unresolved D. V was shortened by 1 base and J by 8 bases, with 14 bases between the two germline ends. The CDR3 extends over 14 amino acids. Per germline, CDR1 SEHNR and CDR2 FQNEAQ (reference sequence). The CDR3: CASSLGYSHWGYTF. DNA of the CDR3: TGTGCCAGCAGCTTAGGGTACTCTCACTGGGGCTACACCTTC.

The chain has TRBV6-4 and TRBJ2-2; D remains ambiguous. CDR3 length: 15 residues. Germline V lookup: CDR1 MRHNA, CDR2 SNTAGT. Trimming stripped 4 bases from V and 2 bases from J, with 11 bases between. CDR3: CASSAATHNTGELFF. The CDR3 coding sequence is TGTGCCAGCAGTGCAGCGACCCATAACACCGGGGAGCTGTTTTTT.

CDR3 nucleotide sequence: TGTGCCAGCAGTTTGACAGGAATCGACACAGATACGCAGTATTTT. Protein product: CASSLTGIDTDTQYF. This sequence joins TRBV5-6 and TRBJ2-3; a weak D match, TRBD1 (6 bases). The CDR3 runs 15 residues. V dropped 5 bases and J dropped 2 bases, with 15 bases sitting between them. Germline lookup yields CDR1 SGHDT and CDR2 YYEEEE.

This sequence joins TRBV10-1 and TRBJ1-1; 10 nucleotides line up with TRBD1. The V segment lost 6 bases and the J segment 6 bases; nucleotides outside the gene matches: 4. The germline V gene has CDR1 WNHNN and CDR2 SYGVQD (reference sequence). The CDR3 runs 13 residues. The CDR3, as DNA: TGCGCCAGCAGACGGGGACAGGGGTCTGAAGCTTTCTTT. This codes for CASRRGQGSEAFF.

CDR3 residues: CASSLAQNTEAFF. The CDR3 region has the DNA TGTGCCAGCAGCTTAGCACAGAACACTGAAGCTTTCTTT. This chain links TRBV7-7 with TRBJ1-1; no clear D gene. Germline assignment: CDR1 SSHAT and CDR2 FNYEAQ (reference sequence). CDR3 length: 13 residues. V was clipped by 0 bases and J by 1 base, with 3 bases between them.

The chain employs TRBV11-2 and TRBJ2-5; 13 bases map to TRBD2. Germline lookup yields CDR1 SGHAT and CDR2 FQNNGV. The CDR3 has 19 residues. V dropped 1 base and J dropped 1; count of bases not matched to a gene: 9. The DNA of the CDR3 is TGTGCCAGCAGCTTAGCGACTAGCGGGGGGACGATTGGCCAAGAGACCCAGTACTTC. Its translation: CASSLATSGGTIGQETQYF.

V is TRBV19 and J is TRBJ1-6; TRBD1 agrees at 7 bases. Per the germline V gene, CDR1 is LNHDA and CDR2 is SQIVND (reference sequence). V was pared by 10 bases and J by 9 bases, with 9 bases of the junction left unmatched. This CDR3 has 13 amino acids. CDR3: CATGDSRISPLHF. CDR3 in DNA: TGTGCCACGGGGGACAGCCGAATTTCACCCCTCCACTTT.

This clone was observed a handful of times. Other DNA sequences from this sample encode an identical CDR3 as well. The rearrangement joins TRBV12-3 or TRBV12-4 to TRBJ1-1; D is uncertain. The germline V and J ends were trimmed by 5 bases and 1 base, with 8 bases remaining between them. The length of the CDR3 is 13 residues. The CDR3 bases are TGTGCCAGCAGTCGCGCCGGGAACACTGAAGCTTTCTTT. Translating gives CASSRAGNTEAFF.

The rearrangement joins TRBV10-2 to TRBJ2-5; 11 bases fit TRBD2. Germline V gene lookup returns CDR1 WSHSY and CDR2 SAAADI. The CDR3 is 15 residues long. The ends lost 4 bases at V and 1 base at J; junction bases unmatched: 2. The CDR3, as DNA: TGCGCCAGCAGTGGACTAGCGGGGATCCAAGAGACCCAGTACTTC. Encoded protein: CASSGLAGIQETQYF.

The V and J genes are TRBV6-5 and TRBJ2-7, with a possible D match to TRBD2 (5 bases). Trimming cost V 2 bases and J 4 bases, with 15 bases left between them. The CDR3 length is 15 residues. Germline-derived CDR1 and CDR2 are MNHEY and SVGAGI. CDR3 protein: CASSYGRRTVYEQYF. DNA for the CDR3: TGTGCCAGCAGTTACGGGAGACGTACAGTTTACGAGCAGTACTTC.

This chain uses TRBV7-9 with TRBJ1-5, with 8 bases identical to TRBD1. The CDR3 totals 15 residues. J was trimmed by 2 bases and V by 4 bases; bases with no gene match: 4. Germline CDR1 SEHNR, CDR2 FQNEAQ (reference sequence). The CDR3 loop is CASSSPGQGNQPQHF. The CDR3 DNA sequence: TGTGCCAGCAGCTCACCGGGACAGGGCAATCAGCCCCAGCATTTT.

This clone was seen only once. The chain has TRBV14 and TRBJ2-1; the match to TRBD2 covers 11 bases. Germline trimming cut 0 bases from V and 1 base from J; bases unmatched to any gene: 11. The CDR3 length is 20 residues. Germline CDR1 and CDR2: SGHDN and FVKESK. CDR3 amino acids: CASSQESPGLAGLSYNEQFF. The CDR3 DNA reads TGTGCCAGCAGCCAAGAAAGCCCCGGACTAGCGGGCCTTTCCTACAATGAGCAGTTCTTC. The full variable domain, with the rest looked up from reference TRBV14 and TRBJ2-1, is EAGVTQFPSHSVIEKGQTVTLRCDPISGHDNLYWYRRVMGKEIKFLLHFVKESKQDESGMPNNRFLAERTGGTYSTLKVQPAELEDSGVYFCASSQESPGLAGLSYNEQFFGPGTRLTVL.

The chain recombines TRBV5-1 with TRBJ1-1; D possibly corresponds to TRBD1 (5 bases). The germline V gene has CDR1 SGHRS and CDR2 YFSETQ. V lost 4 bases and J 4 bases, leaving 14 bases between the germline ends. The CDR3 covers 14 residues. The CDR3 DNA reads as TGCGCCAGCAGCGATGTCTTGGGGGGCACTGAAGCTTTCTTT. Translation: CASSDVLGGTEAFF. Filled out from reference TRBV5-1 and TRBJ1-1, the complete variable domain reads KAGVTQTPRYLIKTRGQQVTLSCSPISGHRSVSWYQQTPGQGLQFLFEYFSETQRNKGNFPGRFSGRQFSNSRSEMNVSTLELGDSALYLCASSDVLGGTEAFFGQGTRLTVV.

The V and J genes are TRBV27 and TRBJ2-7; 7 bases line up with TRBD1. V gave up 4 bases and J gave up 2 bases; unmatched junction bases: 5. Germline-derived CDR1 and CDR2 are MNHEY and SMNVEV (reference sequence). The CDR3 runs to 14 residues. The CDR3: CASSYRGLPYEQYF. The CDR3 DNA is TGTGCCAGCAGTTACAGGGGCCTCCCCTACGAGCAGTACTTC.

The chain carries TRBV11-2 and TRBJ2-1; D remains unclear. Looked up from germline, CDR1 is SGHAT and CDR2 is FQNNGV. The V end was cut by 7 bases, the J end by 8 bases, with 15 bases between. This CDR3 has 13 amino acids. CDR3 in amino acids: CASTTYEGYEQFF. The CDR3 DNA follows: TGTGCCAGCACGACTTATGAAGGTTATGAGCAGTTCTTC.

The V call is TRBV7-2, the J call TRBJ2-1; 12 bases match TRBD2. Per the germline V gene, CDR1 is SGHTA and CDR2 is FQGNSA. There are 18 residues in the CDR3. V lost 3 bases, J lost 0 bases, and 6 bases stayed unmatched. For the CDR3, the DNA is TGTGCCAGCAGCTTCGTTACTAGCGGGGGGAGCTCCTACAATGAGCAGTTCTTC. It encodes CASSFVTSGGSSYNEQFF. The full variable domain, its missing parts supplied by reference TRBV7-2 and TRBJ2-1, is GAGVSQSPSNKVTEKGKDVELRCDPISGHTALYWYRQSLGQGLEFLIYFQGNSAPDKSGLPSDRFSAERTGGSVSTLTIQRTQQEDSAVYLCASSFVTSGGSSYNEQFFGPGTRLTVL.